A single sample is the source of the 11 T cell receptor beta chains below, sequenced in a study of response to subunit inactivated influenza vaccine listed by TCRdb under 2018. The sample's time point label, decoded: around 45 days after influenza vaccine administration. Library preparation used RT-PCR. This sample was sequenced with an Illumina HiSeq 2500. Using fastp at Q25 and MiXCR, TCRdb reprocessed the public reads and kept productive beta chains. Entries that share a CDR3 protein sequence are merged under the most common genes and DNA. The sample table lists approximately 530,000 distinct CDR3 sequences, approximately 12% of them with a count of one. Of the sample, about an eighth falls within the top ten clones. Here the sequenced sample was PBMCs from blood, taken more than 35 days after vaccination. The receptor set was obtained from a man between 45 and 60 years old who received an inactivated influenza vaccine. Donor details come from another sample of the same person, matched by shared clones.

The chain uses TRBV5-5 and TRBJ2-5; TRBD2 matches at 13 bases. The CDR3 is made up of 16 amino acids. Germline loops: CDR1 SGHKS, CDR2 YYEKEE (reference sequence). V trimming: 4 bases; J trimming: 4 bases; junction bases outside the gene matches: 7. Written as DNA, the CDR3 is TGTGCCAGCAGCGGAGGACTAGCGGGAGTCGGAGAGACCCAGTACTTC. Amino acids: CASSGGLAGVGETQYF. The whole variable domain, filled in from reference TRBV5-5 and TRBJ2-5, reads DAGVTQSPTHLIKTRGQQVTLRCSPISGHKSVSWYQQVLGQGPQFIFQYYEKEERGRGNFPDRFSARQFPNYSSELNVNALLLGDSALYLCASSGGLAGVGETQYFGPGTRLLVL.

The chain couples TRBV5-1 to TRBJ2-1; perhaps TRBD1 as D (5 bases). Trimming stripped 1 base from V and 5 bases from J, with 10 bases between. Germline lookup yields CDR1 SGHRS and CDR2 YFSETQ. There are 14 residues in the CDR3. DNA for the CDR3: TGCGCCAGCAGCTTGCAGGGAAATAACAATGAGCAGTTCTTC. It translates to CASSLQGNNNEQFF.

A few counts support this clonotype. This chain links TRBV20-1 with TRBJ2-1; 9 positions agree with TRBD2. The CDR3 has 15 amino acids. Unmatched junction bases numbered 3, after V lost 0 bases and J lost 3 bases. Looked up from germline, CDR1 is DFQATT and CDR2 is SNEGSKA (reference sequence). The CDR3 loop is CSARDTSGHYNEQFF. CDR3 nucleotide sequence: TGCAGTGCTAGAGATACTAGCGGGCACTACAATGAGCAGTTCTTC.

The CDR3 is CASSLESDTQYF. CDR3 coding DNA: TGCGCCAGCAGCTTGGAATCAGATACGCAGTATTTT. The chain employs TRBV5-1 and TRBJ2-3; D not certain. V lost 0 bases, J lost 4 bases, and 3 bases lay in between. This CDR3 comprises 12 residues. CDR1 SGHRS and CDR2 YFSETQ come from the germline V gene.

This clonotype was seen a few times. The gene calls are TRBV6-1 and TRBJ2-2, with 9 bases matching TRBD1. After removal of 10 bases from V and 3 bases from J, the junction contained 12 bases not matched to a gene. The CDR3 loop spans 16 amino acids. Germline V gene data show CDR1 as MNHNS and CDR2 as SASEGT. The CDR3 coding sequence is TGTGCCACCCCTAGGTGGGGACAGGGCGACACCGGGGAGCTGTTTTTT. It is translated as CATPRWGQGDTGELFF.

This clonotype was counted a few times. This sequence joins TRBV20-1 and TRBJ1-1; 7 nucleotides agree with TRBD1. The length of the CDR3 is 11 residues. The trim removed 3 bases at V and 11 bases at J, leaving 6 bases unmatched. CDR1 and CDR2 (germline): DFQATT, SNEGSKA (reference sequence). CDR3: CSASTDRQAFF. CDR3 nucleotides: TGCAGTGCTAGTACGGACAGGCAGGCTTTCTTT.

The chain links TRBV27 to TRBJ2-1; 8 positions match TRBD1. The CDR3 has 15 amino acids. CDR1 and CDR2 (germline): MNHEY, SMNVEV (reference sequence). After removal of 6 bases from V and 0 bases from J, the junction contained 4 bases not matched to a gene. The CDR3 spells CASSQGAVSYNEQFF. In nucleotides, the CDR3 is TGTGCCAGCAGCCAGGGGGCCGTCTCCTACAATGAGCAGTTCTTC.

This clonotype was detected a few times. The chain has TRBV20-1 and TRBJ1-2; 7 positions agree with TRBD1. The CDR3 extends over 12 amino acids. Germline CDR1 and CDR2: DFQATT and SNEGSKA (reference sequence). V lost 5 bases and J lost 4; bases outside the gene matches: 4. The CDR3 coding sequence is TGCAGTGCTGTACAGGGGCGCTATGGCTACACCTTC. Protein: CSAVQGRYGYTF.

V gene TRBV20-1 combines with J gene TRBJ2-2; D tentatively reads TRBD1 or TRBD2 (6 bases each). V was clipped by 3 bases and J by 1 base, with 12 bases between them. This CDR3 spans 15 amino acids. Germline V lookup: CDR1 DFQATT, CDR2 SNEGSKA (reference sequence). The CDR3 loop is CSARGLGQNTGELFF. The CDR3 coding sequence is TGCAGTGCTAGGGGACTGGGACAGAACACCGGGGAGCTGTTTTTT.

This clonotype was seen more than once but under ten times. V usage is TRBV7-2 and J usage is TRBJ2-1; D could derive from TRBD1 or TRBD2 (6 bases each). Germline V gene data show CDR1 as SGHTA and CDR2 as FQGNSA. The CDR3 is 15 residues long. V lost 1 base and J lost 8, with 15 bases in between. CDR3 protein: CASSLVLGGWYEQFF. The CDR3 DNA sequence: TGTGCCAGCAGCTTAGTACTGGGGGGCTGGTATGAGCAGTTCTTC.

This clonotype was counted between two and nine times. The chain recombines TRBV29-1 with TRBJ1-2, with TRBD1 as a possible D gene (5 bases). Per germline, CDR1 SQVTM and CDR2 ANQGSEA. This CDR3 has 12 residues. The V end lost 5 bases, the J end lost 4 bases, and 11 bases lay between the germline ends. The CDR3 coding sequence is TGCAGCGTTTTTGGAGGGACCTATGGCTACACCTTC. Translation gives CSVFGGTYGYTF.